The 31 T cell receptor beta chains given below trace back to one sample, sequenced in a study of technical replicates of blood from several donors. Sequencing was performed with immunoSEQ multiplex PCR; in TCRdb, only in-frame clones are kept and a portion is missing. The sample contains 75,000 to 100,000 clones, 85% to 95% of which appear only once. The specimen was T cells isolated from PBMCs. These TCRs come from a human donor in good health.

This chain connects TRBV9 to TRBJ2-5, with D possibly being TRBD1 (6 bases). Germline assignment: CDR1 SGDLS and CDR2 YYNGEE. The CDR3 sequence is 16 residues long. The V and J ends lost 4 bases and 5 bases respectively, with 21 bases between them. The CDR3 spells CASSPGEKGLGETQYF. Written as DNA, the CDR3 is TGTGCCAGCAGCCCAGGGGAGAAGGGCCTGGGGGAGACCCAGTACTTC.

The CDR3, as DNA: TGTGCCAGCCCGACATACACTGAAGCTTTCTTT. Protein product: CASPTYTEAFF. The chain uses TRBV6-1 and TRBJ1-1; no firm D call. Trimming removed 8 bases at V and 3 bases at J, with 7 bases between. Germline CDR1 is MNHNS and CDR2 is SASEGT. The CDR3 has 11 amino acids.

The chain has TRBV14 and TRBJ2-7; no clear D gene. The V and J ends lost 1 base and 6 bases respectively, with 7 bases between them. The CDR3 has 12 residues. Germline loops: CDR1 SGHDN, CDR2 FVKESK. The CDR3, as DNA: TGTGCCAGCAGCCAAGGGAGAGGCGAGCAGTACTTC. The encoded protein is CASSQGRGEQYF.

In regard to this clone: This sample also contains other DNA sequences that code for the same CDR3. The chain has TRBV5-1 and TRBJ1-2, with 9 bases identical to TRBD1. J gave up 2 bases and V 3 bases, and 5 bases lay outside the gene matches. The germline V gene has CDR1 SGHRS and CDR2 YFSETQ. This CDR3 has 15 residues. CDR3 nucleotides: TGCGCCAGCAGCTGGGGACAGGGTGCGAACTATGGCTACACCTTC. Encoded protein: CASSWGQGANYGYTF.

The chain uses TRBV28 and TRBJ2-7; 14 positions agree with TRBD2. J was trimmed by 5 bases and V by 6 bases; bases with no gene match: 21. CDR1 and CDR2 (germline): MDHEN, SYDVKM. The CDR3 runs to 20 residues. The CDR3 spells CASSLARSPTSGRAGHEQYF. DNA of the CDR3: TGTGCCAGCAGCCTGGCGCGTTCACCGACTAGCGGGAGGGCTGGGCACGAGCAGTACTTC.

A note on this clone: Other DNA sequences in the sample encode the same CDR3. This chain joins TRBV5-1 and TRBJ2-5; 7 bases match TRBD1. The CDR3 extends over 13 amino acids. The V and J ends lost 4 bases and 2 bases, in that order; junction bases with no gene match: 2. Germline CDR1 and CDR2: SGHRS and YFSETQ. DNA of the CDR3: TGCGCCAGCAGCCGGGACAGTCAAGAGACCCAGTACTTC. This sequence encodes CASSRDSQETQYF.

The rearrangement links TRBV13 to TRBJ2-1, with 10 positions matching TRBD2. Germline CDR1 is PRHDT and CDR2 is FYEKMQ (reference sequence). V was clipped by 7 bases and J by 8 bases; unmatched bases: 8. This CDR3 spans 14 amino acids. The CDR3 nucleotides read TGTGCCAGCAACCTAGCGGGAGAGGGCGATGAGCAGTTCTTC. This codes for CASNLAGEGDEQFF.

The V and J genes are TRBV21-1 and TRBJ1-5. TRBV21-1 has pseudogene status. CDR3 length equals 13 residues. CDR3 sequence: CATGGSCNQPQHF. In DNA form, the CDR3 reads TGTGCCACCGGGGGGAGTTGCAATCAGCCCCAGCATTTT.

This chain uses TRBV29-1 with TRBJ2-5, with 9 bases aligning to TRBD1. CDR1 and CDR2 (germline): SQVTM, ANQGSEA. The length of the CDR3 is 17 residues. V lost 6 bases to trimming and J lost 5 bases; unmatched junction nucleotides: 19. CDR3 sequence reads: CSVDRGGPEGVWETQYF. The CDR3, as DNA: TGCAGCGTGGACAGGGGAGGGCCGGAGGGGGTCTGGGAGACCCAGTACTTC.

CDR3 in amino acids: CASSLSGGTGSETQYF. The CDR3 nucleotides are TGTGCCAGCAGTTTATCGGGAGGCACGGGGAGCGAGACCCAGTACTTC. This rearrangement joins TRBV27 to TRBJ2-5, with a possible D match to TRBD2 (6 bases). Germline-derived CDR1 and CDR2 are MNHEY and SMNVEV (reference sequence). CDR3 length: 16 amino acids. The V end was cut by 0 bases, the J end by 5 bases, with 16 bases between.

V and J are TRBV7-8 and TRBJ2-3; D remains unclear. Germline-derived CDR1 and CDR2 are SGHVS and FQNEAQ. This CDR3 is 12 amino acids long. The V end lost 2 bases, the J end lost 6 bases, and 6 bases lay between the germline ends. CDR3 nucleotide sequence: TGTGCCAGCAGCTTAATGGCCGATACGCAGTATTTT. Translated, it gives CASSLMADTQYF.

This chain uses TRBV29-1 with TRBJ2-1; D is ambiguous. Per the germline V gene, CDR1 is SQVTM and CDR2 is ANQGSEA. There are 10 residues in the CDR3. V was shortened by 5 bases and J by 15 bases, with 14 bases between the two germline ends. CDR3 bases: TGCAGCGTTACCCTGGTGGCTCCGTTCTTC. Amino acids: CSVTLVAPFF.

This clone was seen more than once but under ten times. In DNA form, the CDR3 reads TGTGCCAGCAGTTACGGCGGGGGCTGGGAGCAGTACTTC. Residues: CASSYGGGWEQYF. The chain has TRBV6-5 and TRBJ2-7; TRBD2 might be the D (7 bases). Germline values: CDR1 MNHEY, CDR2 SVGAGI. Trimming stripped 2 bases from V and 7 bases from J, with 12 bases between. The length of the CDR3 is 13 residues.

The rearrangement uses TRBV10-3 and TRBJ1-2, with 7 nucleotides matching TRBD1. V lost 7 bases and J lost 7; bases outside the gene matches: 12. The CDR3 runs 14 residues. CDR1 and CDR2 from the germline V gene are ENHRY and SYGVKD. The CDR3: CAINDRVSLRGYTF. CDR3 nucleotides: TGTGCCATCAATGACAGGGTGTCTTTACGTGGCTACACCTTC.

In this sample, this clone turned up once. The chain joins TRBV14 to TRBJ1-2; 11 bases align to TRBD1. The CDR3 is 17 residues long. Germline V gene data show CDR1 as SGHDN and CDR2 as FVKESK. V lost 2 bases and J lost 8; bases outside the gene matches: 13. In DNA, the CDR3 is TGTGCCAGCAGCCAATACTTAAGCGGACAGGGGGCAGACGGCTACACCTTC. Its protein product is CASSQYLSGQGADGYTF.

J is TRBJ2-5 and V is TRBV6-6; TRBD2 is a possible D gene (5 bases). V lost 6 bases, J lost 4 bases, and 12 bases lay in between. Germline CDR1 MNHNY, CDR2 SVGAGI (reference sequence). This CDR3 has 13 amino acids. The CDR3 DNA reads as TGTGCCAGCAGAAAGGAGGCGATAGAGACCCAGTACTTC. Its protein product is CASRKEAIETQYF.

This chain links TRBV6-6 with TRBJ2-7; D possibly corresponds to TRBD1 (6 bases). The V end lost 6 bases, the J end lost 3 bases, and 21 bases lay between the germline ends. CDR1 is MNHNY and CDR2 is SVGAGI in the germline V gene (reference sequence). CDR3 length: 16 residues. CDR3 residues: CASRDDPGHFSYEQYF. CDR3 sequence (DNA): TGTGCCAGCAGAGACGACCCGGGACATTTTAGCTACGAGCAGTACTTC.

The chain uses TRBV5-1 and TRBJ1-5; D unclear. The germline V gene encodes CDR1 SGHRS and CDR2 YFSETQ. V gave up 2 bases and J gave up 3 bases, with 9 bases separating them. CDR3 length: 14 amino acids. CDR3 nucleotides: TGCGCCAGCAGCTTATGGGGAGACAATCAGCCCCAGCATTTT. This codes for CASSLWGDNQPQHF.

The chain combines TRBV28 with TRBJ2-1, with a tentative D call TRBD1 (7 bases). Germline V CDR1 and CDR2: MDHEN, SYDVKM. The CDR3 runs 14 residues. V was clipped by 6 bases and J by 4 bases, with 13 bases between them. DNA of the CDR3: TGTGCCAGCAGGATGCGGGACAGATACAATGAGCAGTTCTTC. Amino acid sequence: CASRMRDRYNEQFF.

The rearrangement links TRBV7-8 to TRBJ2-7; 9 positions match TRBD1. Germline lookup yields CDR1 SGHVS and CDR2 FQNEAQ. V shed 0 bases and J 3 bases; nucleotides not matched to a gene: 3. This CDR3 region has 15 residues. Here the CDR3 reads CASSLAVTGGYEQYF. The CDR3 nucleotides are TGTGCCAGCAGCTTAGCGGTGACAGGGGGCTACGAGCAGTACTTC.

The V and J genes are TRBV4-1 and TRBJ1-1; 12 bases fit TRBD1. Trimming cost V 3 bases and J 4 bases; bases outside gene matches: 6. The CDR3 covers 16 residues. CDR1 and CDR2 (germline): MGHRA, YSYEKL. CDR3 coding DNA: TGCGCCAGCAGCCAGCGGGACAGGGGGCTGAGCACTGAAGCTTTCTTT. This sequence encodes CASSQRDRGLSTEAFF.

As to this clone: Within the sample, other DNA sequences also encode this same CDR3. The chain recombines TRBV30 with TRBJ2-5; no reliable D call. The V gene's germline CDR1 is GTSNPN and CDR2 SVGIG (reference sequence). The V end was cut by 5 bases, the J end by 1 base, with 8 bases between. The CDR3 runs to 12 residues. The CDR3: CAWSYGQETQYF. CDR3 in DNA: TGTGCCTGGTCCTACGGCCAAGAGACCCAGTACTTC.

In its sample, this clone was seen once. The chain carries TRBV30 and TRBJ2-7; maybe TRBD2 (5 bases). Germline V lookup: CDR1 GTSNPN, CDR2 SVGIG (reference sequence). Trimming left V 5 bases short and J 0 bases short, with 11 bases between. The CDR3 spans 13 residues. CDR3 in amino acids: CAWGGLSSYEQYF. As DNA, the CDR3 is TGTGCCTGGGGCGGACTGAGCTCCTACGAGCAGTACTTC.

The V gene is TRBV9, the J gene TRBJ2-6, with 7 bases that match TRBD1. V shed 4 bases, J shed 0 bases, and the junction held 10 bases outside the gene matches. The CDR3 covers 18 residues. Germline V CDR1 and CDR2: SGDLS, YYNGEE. The CDR3 region is CASSPGQVPTSGANVLTF. The CDR3 region has the DNA TGTGCCAGCAGCCCCGGACAGGTCCCTACCTCTGGGGCCAACGTCCTGACTTTC.

This clone was counted only a few times. The V and J genes are TRBV6-5 and TRBJ1-1; tentatively, D is TRBD1 (5 bases). V lost 0 bases to trimming and J lost 7 bases, with 9 bases between them. CDR1 MNHEY and CDR2 SVGAGI come from the germline V gene. This CDR3 has 13 residues. The CDR3 DNA reads TGTGCCAGCAGTTACTCTTCGACAGTTGAAGCTTTCTTT. This translates into CASSYSSTVEAFF.

The chain joins TRBV29-1 to TRBJ2-1; D perhaps matches TRBD2 (6 bases). V was pared by 7 bases and J by 3 bases, with 19 bases between. Germline assignment: CDR1 SQVTM and CDR2 ANQGSEA. CDR3 length: 15 amino acids. The CDR3 reads CSATTHLGGYNEQFF. DNA for the CDR3: TGCAGCGCTACCACCCACCTGGGGGGCTACAATGAGCAGTTCTTC.

The rearrangement uses TRBV28 and TRBJ2-7; D perhaps matches TRBD2 (7 bases). Deletions cut 6 bases from V and 5 bases from J, with 20 bases between. The CDR3 contains 15 residues. CDR1 is MDHEN, CDR2 SYDVKM, per germline. The CDR3 region is CASSFPWAGADEQYF. The CDR3 region has the DNA TGTGCCAGCAGCTTCCCCTGGGCGGGGGCGGACGAGCAGTACTTC.

J is TRBJ2-2 and V is TRBV7-2; TRBD1 might be the D (6 bases). V lost 4 bases and J 5 bases, leaving 17 bases between the germline ends. The CDR3 spans 16 residues. Germline CDR1 SGHTA, CDR2 FQGNSA. The CDR3 loop reads CASSSTGPPGTGELFF. The CDR3 DNA reads as TGTGCCAGCAGCTCAACAGGGCCGCCGGGGACCGGGGAGCTGTTTTTT.

This chain joins TRBV7-8 and TRBJ2-7, with 11 nucleotides matching TRBD2. The junction had 7 bases not matched to a gene; V was cut back by 5 bases and J by 4 bases. CDR3 length: 15 residues. Germline CDR1 and CDR2: SGHVS and FQNEAQ. The CDR3 nucleotides are TGTGCCAGCAGCCTTCCGGGACTAGCGGTGTACGAGCAGTACTTC. Protein: CASSLPGLAVYEQYF.

The gene calls are TRBV30 and TRBJ1-6; 7 bases fit TRBD1. V dropped 0 bases and J dropped 7; count of bases not matched to a gene: 6. CDR3 size: 15 residues. Germline-derived CDR1 and CDR2 are GTSNPN and SVGIG (reference sequence). The CDR3 region is CAWSVPGTANSPLHF. CDR3 bases: TGTGCCTGGAGTGTTCCCGGGACAGCAAATTCACCCCTCCACTTT.

This clone was seen just once. V gene TRBV15 combines with J gene TRBJ2-5; TRBD1 is a possible D gene (6 bases). This CDR3 spans 15 amino acids. The germline CDR1 and CDR2 sequences are LNHNV and YYDKDF (reference sequence). The V and J ends lost 5 bases and 2 bases respectively, with 15 bases between them. The DNA of the CDR3 is TGTGCCACCAGCGGAAGGACAGCTTCACAAGAGACCCAGTACTTC. Amino acids: CATSGRTASQETQYF.